This T cell receptor beta chain was obtained from a study of blood T cell repertoires in COVID-19. For the study at large: The United States, Italy and Spain were the sources of the acute and convalescent COVID-19 samples. In each case, the material was cDNA or gDNA derived from T cells, B-cell-depleted T cells, or PBMCs.

Authors' analysis steps: Estimated nucleated cell counts came from reference gene primer amplification. Assay used: immunoSEQ multiplex PCR; TCRdb lists only in-frame clones, some missing. Clone size and V and J calls were adopted from that table, with D and trimming inferred from the DNA. The table records over 200,000 clones, about 89% of them present only once. The CDR3 spans 13 residues. V gave up 7 bases and J gave up 13 bases; unmatched junction bases: 7. Sequencing input: peripheral blood. This clonotype was sampled from a man in his sixties who had recovered from COVID-19. The V and J genes are TRBV12-3 or TRBV12-4 and TRBJ2-5; TRBD2 aligns across 15 bases. CDR3: CASTGLAGGPLYF. CDR3 DNA: TGTGCCAGCACCGGACTAGCGGGGGGGCCGTTGTACTTC.